One sample yielded the 8 T cell receptor beta chains listed below, sequenced in a study of human CD8 memory T cell subsets (TCRdb year 2020). A Human TCR Profiling Kit was used to prepare UMI-labeled 5' RACE TCRbeta libraries. Using fastp at Q25 and MiXCR, TCRdb reprocessed the public reads and kept productive beta chains. For every CDR3 protein sequence, its rows merge into one entry that carries the most common genes and DNA. The sample table shows under 10,000 distinct CDR3 sequences, and 3.9% are seen once. Together, the top ten hold about 38% of the sample. Specimen: CD8+ T cells from PBMCs. The receptors originated from a human donor in good health.

This clonotype was seen repeatedly, ten times or more. V is TRBV6-2 or TRBV6-3 and J is TRBJ2-1, with 8 bases that match TRBD1. The CDR3 contains 18 residues. V lost 0 bases to trimming and J lost 6 bases; unmatched junction nucleotides: 13. Germline lookup yields CDR1 MNHEY and CDR2 SVGEGT. CDR3 amino acids: CASSYSMSGRGQFNEQFF. CDR3 bases: TGTGCCAGCAGTTACTCGATGTCGGGCAGGGGGCAATTCAATGAGCAGTTCTTC.

This clonotype has a handful of counts. The V and J genes are TRBV19 and TRBJ2-1; 9 bases agree with TRBD2. The V segment lost 7 bases and the J segment 3 bases; nucleotides outside the gene matches: 7. CDR3 length equals 15 residues. Germline lookup yields CDR1 LNHDA and CDR2 SQIVND (reference sequence). The CDR3 nucleotides are TGTGCCAGTAAGAGGCGGGAGGGCGGCTACAATGAGCAGTTCTTC. Translation: CASKRREGGYNEQFF.

At least ten counts were recorded for this clonotype. This CDR3 reads CASSDLLSEGIASYNEQFF. CDR3 DNA: TGTGCCAGCAGTGATCTCCTTTCCGAGGGAATAGCCTCCTACAATGAGCAGTTCTTC. The chain recombines TRBV25-1 with TRBJ2-1; D is perhaps TRBD2 (5 bases). V lost 3 bases and J 0 bases, leaving 21 bases between the germline ends. Germline values: CDR1 MGHDK, CDR2 SYGVNS. The CDR3 consists of 19 residues.

This clonotype came up many times. The chain combines TRBV20-1 with TRBJ2-1; TRBD2 aligns across 14 bases. The CDR3 sequence is 19 residues long. Losses at the gene ends were 4 bases for V and 4 bases for J; bases not matched to a gene: 15. Per germline, CDR1 DFQATT and CDR2 SNEGSKA (reference sequence). The CDR3 bases are TGCAGTGCTACGACTTTCAGGACTAGCGGGGGGCCTCTATACAATGAGCAGTTCTTC. It translates to CSATTFRTSGGPLYNEQFF.

There are many counts of this clonotype. The J gene is TRBJ1-2, the V gene TRBV28, with D unresolved. The CDR3 loop spans 13 amino acids. V dropped 7 bases and J dropped 4 bases, with 13 bases sitting between them. Germline lookup yields CDR1 MDHEN and CDR2 SYDVKM. CDR3: CASTQSNFYGYTF. DNA for the CDR3: TGTGCCAGCACCCAATCAAATTTCTATGGCTACACCTTC.

This clonotype was counted at least ten times. The chain joins TRBV12-3 or TRBV12-4 to TRBJ1-5; D call uncertain. V lost 3 bases to trimming and J lost 6 bases, with 3 bases between them. This CDR3 contains 11 residues. This CDR3 reads CASSFGQPQHF. DNA of the CDR3: TGTGCCAGCAGTTTTGGTCAGCCCCAGCATTTT.

In this sample, this clonotype turned up many times. CDR3 nucleotide sequence: TGTGCCAGCAGCACCCCGGGGTCTAATGAAAAACTGTTTTTT. This encodes CASSTPGSNEKLFF. V is TRBV9 and J is TRBJ1-4; D remains ambiguous. CDR3 length: 14 residues. Trimming took off 4 bases at V and 3 bases at J, with 10 bases between the two ends. Germline CDR1 reads SGDLS; CDR2 reads YYNGEE.

This clonotype was observed at least ten times. This chain uses TRBV27 with TRBJ1-5, with 7 bases matching TRBD1. This CDR3 region has 15 residues. Germline V gene sequence: CDR1 MNHEY, CDR2 SMNVEV (reference sequence). The J segment lost 8 bases and the V segment lost 5 bases, leaving 12 bases of the junction unmatched. The CDR3 is CASSPLPGTEEPQHF. DNA of the CDR3: TGTGCCAGCAGTCCTCTCCCCGGGACAGAAGAGCCCCAGCATTTT.